This TCR beta chain was obtained from a study of blood T cell repertoires in COVID-19. Looking at the study overall: The United States, Italy and Spain were the sources of the acute and convalescent COVID-19 samples. From T cells, B-cell-depleted T cells, or PBMCs came the material, which was cDNA or gDNA.

The V gene lost 0 bases and the J gene lost 5 bases, with 8 bases spanning the gap. This CDR3 is 13 amino acids long. CDR1 SGHRS and CDR2 YFSETQ come from the germline V gene. Original analysis: From reference gene primer amplification, estimates of nucleated cell counts were derived. Clones were sequenced by immunoSEQ multiplex PCR, and TCRdb holds only the in-frame ones, with some missing. For V, J and clone size, that table is used; D and trimming come from the DNA. The table lists some 150,000 clones, about 81% of them singletons. This receptor was obtained from a woman of 80 years or more with acute or convalescent COVID-19. This rearrangement joins TRBV5-1 to TRBJ1-1; D is uncertain. Sequencing used peripheral blood. CDR3 DNA sequence: TGCGCCAGCAGCTTGGCCCTAGGAACTGAAGCTTTCTTT. Protein: CASSLALGTEAFF.